A single sample is the source of the 22 T cell receptor beta chains below, sequenced in a study of beta chain features in type 1 diabetes. Expressed TCRB transcripts were sequenced, since all the RNA that had been isolated was reverse transcribed. Libraries were prepared by immunoSEQ multiplex PCR; TCRdb keeps only in-frame clonotypes and omits some of them. Found here are tens of thousands of clones, 25% to 35% of them singletons; the top ten hold 0.45% to 0.55%. The sequencing input was stem cell memory CD4+ T cells from blood. The receptor set was obtained from a woman aged 18-29 years in good health.

This clone was counted a few times. This chain links TRBV10-3 with TRBJ2-2; 9 nucleotides agree with TRBD2. This CDR3 has 16 residues. Trimming removed 11 bases from V and 0 bases from J; junction bases left unmatched: 10. Germline V gene data show CDR1 as ENHRY and CDR2 as SYGVKD. DNA of the CDR3: TGTGCCGCCGCCCCTCTAGCGGGATCGAACACCGGGGAGCTGTTTTTT. Translation gives CAAAPLAGSNTGELFF.

This rearrangement joins TRBV4-2 to TRBJ2-7, with 10 bases aligning to TRBD2. V lost 1 base and J lost 2; bases outside the gene matches: 8. CDR1 and CDR2 from the germline V gene are LGHNA and YNFKEQ. The CDR3 has 17 residues. The CDR3 loop reads CASSQVGSGGSPYEQYF. The CDR3 coding sequence is TGTGCCAGCAGCCAAGTGGGTAGCGGGGGGTCTCCCTACGAGCAGTACTTC.

The chain links TRBV5-4 to TRBJ2-1, with a weak D call TRBD1 (6 bases). Germline CDR1 SGHNT, CDR2 YYREEE (reference sequence). Trimming stripped 0 bases from V and 1 base from J, with 11 bases between. The CDR3 is 16 residues long. In DNA form, the CDR3 reads TGTGCCAGCAGCTTGGGTACAGGGTATTCCTACAATGAGCAGTTCTTC. It is translated as CASSLGTGYSYNEQFF.

A few counts support this clone. The rearrangement uses TRBV11-1 and TRBJ2-7; D gene uncertain. The germline V gene encodes CDR1 SGHAT and CDR2 FQDESV (reference sequence). CDR3 length: 15 residues. V was clipped by 0 bases and J by 2 bases, with 11 bases between them. The CDR3 loop is CASSLALARTYEQYF. Written as DNA, the CDR3 is TGTGCCAGCAGCTTAGCGTTGGCTCGTACCTACGAGCAGTACTTC.

The DNA for the CDR3 is TGTGCCAGCTCACCGGGACAGGGGGAACTCGGGGAGCTGTTTTTT. It is translated as CASSPGQGELGELFF. The chain uses TRBV18 and TRBJ2-2, with 11 bases lining up with TRBD1. The CDR3 totals 15 residues. Trimming at V came to 3 bases and at J to 7 bases, leaving 4 bases not matched to a gene. CDR1 KGHSH and CDR2 LQKENI come from the germline V gene.

CDR3 sequence: CAWSQTVNYGYTF. The CDR3 coding sequence is TGTGCCTGGAGTCAGACAGTTAACTATGGCTACACCTTC. The gene calls are TRBV30 and TRBJ1-2; TRBD1 might be the D (5 bases). The CDR3 is 13 amino acids. With 2 bases removed from V and 1 base from J, the gap between germline ends came to 8 bases. Germline CDR1 is GTSNPN and CDR2 is SVGIG (reference sequence).

The J gene is TRBJ1-1, the V gene TRBV7-9; D is undetermined. The CDR3 runs to 16 residues. The germline CDR1 and CDR2 sequences are SEHNR and FQNEAQ (reference sequence). The V end lost 1 base, the J end lost 0 bases, and 12 bases lay between the germline ends. CDR3 sequence reads: CASSLGSVSLNTEAFF. CDR3 DNA sequence: TGTGCCAGCAGCTTAGGGTCGGTTTCTCTGAACACTGAAGCTTTCTTT.

This chain links TRBV6-5 with TRBJ2-2; no clear D. CDR3 size: 14 residues. Germline assignment: CDR1 MNHEY and CDR2 SVGAGI. V was cut by 0 bases and J by 2 bases, with 4 bases left in between. CDR3 in DNA: TGTGCCAGCAGTTACTCCCGTAACACCGGGGAGCTGTTTTTT. Protein sequence: CASSYSRNTGELFF.

The CDR3 here is CASSFQSTDTQYF. Written as DNA, the CDR3 is TGTGCCAGCAGCTTCCAGAGCACAGATACGCAGTATTTT. This chain links TRBV7-2 with TRBJ2-3; the D is unclear. V lost 3 bases and J lost 0, with 4 bases in between. The length of the CDR3 is 13 residues. Germline lookup yields CDR1 SGHTA and CDR2 FQGNSA.

For this clone: Relative to the germline gene, one junction end is altered; a read error may explain this. This chain links TRBV2 with TRBJ2-1; 9 bases are a match to TRBD2. Germline values: CDR1 SNHLY, CDR2 FYNNEI. This CDR3 contains 9 residues. In DNA, the CDR3 is TGTGCCAGCGGCGGGGGGGTCGTCTTC. Its translation: CASGGGVVF.

The chain joins TRBV2 to TRBJ2-3, with 8 nucleotides matching TRBD2. The CDR3 spans 14 residues. Losses at the gene ends were 7 bases for V and 1 base for J; bases not matched to a gene: 4. Germline CDR1 is SNHLY and CDR2 is FYNNEI. The CDR3 DNA reads TGTGCCAGCAAGGCGGGAGGAGGCACAGATACGCAGTATTTT. Amino acid sequence: CASKAGGGTDTQYF.

The chain has TRBV7-9 and TRBJ2-3; D is ambiguous. This CDR3 has 14 residues. Trimming pared 1 base from V and 4 bases from J, leaving 9 bases between. From germline, CDR1 is SEHNR and CDR2 FQNEAQ (reference sequence). In nucleotides, the CDR3 is TGTGCCAGCAGCTTAGGGGTCACAGCAGATACGCAGTATTTT. The encoded protein is CASSLGVTADTQYF.

The chain recombines TRBV6-5 with TRBJ1-1; D is uncertain. The germline CDR1 and CDR2 sequences are MNHEY and SVGAGI. Trimming removed 6 bases from V and 2 bases from J, with 10 bases in between. The CDR3 extends over 13 amino acids. CDR3 residues: CASSPTGNTEAFF. Written as DNA, the CDR3 is TGTGCCAGCAGCCCGACGGGAAACACTGAAGCTTTCTTT.

Only a few counts were recorded for this clone. The J gene is TRBJ2-5, the V gene TRBV4-1; 7 bases fit TRBD1. J lost 4 bases, V lost 0 bases, and 5 bases had no gene match. The CDR3 runs 15 residues. Germline V gives CDR1 MGHRA, CDR2 YSYEKL. CDR3 residues: CASSQDQGVIETQYF. CDR3 nucleotide sequence: TGCGCCAGCAGCCAAGATCAGGGGGTCATAGAGACCCAGTACTTC.

V and J are TRBV10-3 and TRBJ2-5; 12 bases are shared with TRBD2. The ends lost 3 bases at V and 4 bases at J; junction bases unmatched: 3. The CDR3 is 15 residues long. CDR1 ENHRY and CDR2 SYGVKD come from the germline V gene. The CDR3 DNA reads as TGTGCCATCAGTGAAGGACTAGCGGGAAGAGAGACCCAGTACTTC. Encoded protein: CAISEGLAGRETQYF.

The chain is built from TRBV21-1 and TRBJ2-6; the table's D call TRBD2 went unverified against the DNA. TRBV21-1 is labeled a pseudogene. The CDR3 is 16 residues long. The CDR3 nucleotides are TGTGCCAGCAGCAAAGAAAGGAGCTCTGGGGCCAACGTCCTGACTTTC. This translates into CASSKERSSGANVLTF.

This clone showed up just a few times. The chain carries TRBV7-2 and TRBJ2-5; 9 positions match TRBD2. Per the germline V gene, CDR1 is SGHTA and CDR2 is FQGNSA. Trimming took 6 bases from V and 2 from J; bases not matched to a gene: 7. The CDR3 runs to 15 residues. The CDR3 nucleotides are TGTGCCAGCAGGAAGGACAGCGGGGGGCAAGAGACCCAGTACTTC. Protein: CASRKDSGGQETQYF.

This clone has just a few counts. This chain uses TRBV6-5 with TRBJ2-6; D is unresolved. Trimming cost V 2 bases and J 2 bases, with 7 bases left between them. CDR1 and CDR2 from the germline V gene are MNHEY and SVGAGI. The CDR3 contains 15 residues. The CDR3 is CASSYREAGANVLTF. The CDR3 coding sequence is TGTGCCAGCAGTTACCGAGAGGCTGGGGCCAACGTCCTGACTTTC.

This rearrangement joins TRBV19 to TRBJ1-5; D may be TRBD1 (5 bases). The CDR3 spans 13 residues. The germline V gene has CDR1 LNHDA and CDR2 SQIVND (reference sequence). Trimming pared 8 bases from V and 9 bases from J, leaving 17 bases between. The CDR3 loop reads CASCAGGLRPQHF. In nucleotides, the CDR3 is TGTGCCAGTTGCGCGGGGGGTCTAAGGCCCCAGCATTTT.

The chain carries TRBV19 and TRBJ1-2, with 7 bases that match TRBD1. This CDR3 contains 16 residues. The V segment lost 3 bases and the J segment 4 bases; nucleotides outside the gene matches: 11. Germline lookup yields CDR1 LNHDA and CDR2 SQIVND (reference sequence). This CDR3 is CASSIPGTDLLYGYTF. The DNA of the CDR3 is TGTGCCAGTAGTATCCCCGGGACAGATCTCCTCTATGGCTACACCTTC.

The table lists this clone with a few counts. The CDR3 DNA is TGTGCCAGCAGCTTGCGGGCGGGACAGGGACAAGAGACCCAGTACTTC. It translates to CASSLRAGQGQETQYF. The chain couples TRBV5-5 to TRBJ2-5; 9 positions agree with TRBD1. The V gene end was trimmed by 1 base and the J gene end by 2 bases; junction bases not matched to a gene: 6. CDR3 length: 16 residues. In germline, CDR1 is SGHKS, CDR2 YYEKEE (reference sequence). Based on the CDR3 plus reference TRBV5-5 and TRBJ2-5, the full variable domain is DAGVTQSPTHLIKTRGQQVTLRCSPISGHKSVSWYQQVLGQGPQFIFQYYEKEERGRGNFPDRFSARQFPNYSSELNVNALLLGDSALYLCASSLRAGQGQETQYFGPGTRLLVL.

This clone was seen only a few times. The junction departs from the called germline gene at one end, perhaps through a read error. Other DNA sequences in this specimen translate into the identical CDR3. V and J are TRBV7-9 and TRBJ2-3; TRBD2 matches at 10 bases. The CDR3 has 13 residues. Germline lookup yields CDR1 SEHNR and CDR2 FQNEAQ (reference sequence). The CDR3 nucleotides read TGTGCCAGCAGCCTAGCGGGAGCAGATACGCAGTATTTT. This sequence encodes CASSLAGADTQYF.